This passage covers 30 T cell receptor beta chains from one sample sequenced in a study of blood T cell repertoires in COVID-19. The assay was immunoSEQ multiplex PCR, and TCRdb's table has in-frame clones only and misses some. The sample yields about 260,000 clones, about 89% seen once. The sequenced material came from peripheral blood. The receptor set was obtained from a man aged 35 to 55 with active or convalescent COVID-19.

The J gene is TRBJ1-4, the V gene TRBV6-5, with D possibly matching TRBD1 (5 bases). Germline V gives CDR1 MNHEY, CDR2 SVGAGI. V was pared by 5 bases and J by 5 bases, with 15 bases between. The CDR3 covers 15 residues. DNA for the CDR3: TGTGCCAGCAGTCGGAGGGGACTGGAAAATGAAAAACTGTTTTTT. Translated, it gives CASSRRGLENEKLFF.

CDR3 DNA sequence: TGTGCCAGTAGTAGGACTAGCGGGAGGACTCGGCGCAATGAGCAGTTCTTC. Translated, it gives CASSRTSGRTRRNEQFF. The gene calls are TRBV19 and TRBJ2-1; 14 bases map to TRBD2. CDR1 is LNHDA and CDR2 is SQIVND in the germline V gene (reference sequence). The CDR3 extends over 17 amino acids. With V trimmed by 4 bases and J by 6 bases, 8 bases remained unmatched.

The V gene is TRBV7-9, the J gene TRBJ2-5, with 12 bases that match TRBD1. V shed 8 bases, J shed 5 bases, and the junction held 12 bases outside the gene matches. In germline, CDR1 is SEHNR, CDR2 FQNEAQ (reference sequence). The CDR3 length is 16 residues. Written as DNA, the CDR3 is TGTGCCAGCGACGAGGGACAGGGGGCGCGCGGGGAGACCCAGTACTTC. It is translated as CASDEGQGARGETQYF.

V and J are TRBV11-2 and TRBJ2-7; D may be TRBD2 (6 bases). V lost 5 bases and J lost 5, with 31 bases in between. The CDR3 is 19 residues long. The germline gives CDR1 SGHAT, CDR2 FQNNGV. The CDR3 spells CASSPKARGLTYPLHEQYF. The CDR3 DNA sequence: TGTGCCAGCAGCCCTAAAGCTCGGGGACTTACTTACCCCCTGCACGAGCAGTACTTC.

This rearrangement joins TRBV11-2 to TRBJ2-1; 7 bases are shared with TRBD2. CDR1 and CDR2 from the germline V gene are SGHAT and FQNNGV. This CDR3 region has 14 residues. The ends lost 6 bases at V and 8 bases at J; junction bases unmatched: 10. The CDR3 here is CASREYAGEHEQFF. CDR3 nucleotides: TGTGCCAGCAGGGAATACGCGGGAGAGCATGAGCAGTTCTTC.

The chain recombines TRBV28 with TRBJ1-5; D ambiguous. V was cut by 6 bases and J by 3 bases, with 6 bases left in between. This CDR3 has 12 residues. The germline V gene encodes CDR1 MDHEN and CDR2 SYDVKM. The CDR3 bases are TGTGCCAGCAGACAGAACAATCAGCCCCAGCATTTT. Residues: CASRQNNQPQHF. The whole variable domain, remainder taken from reference TRBV28 and TRBJ1-5, is DVKVTQSSRYLVKRTGEKVFLECVQDMDHENMFWYRQDPGLGLRLIYFSYDVKMKEKGDIPEGYSVSREKKERFSLILESASTNQTSMYLCASRQNNQPQHFGDGTRLSIL.

This sequence joins TRBV27 and TRBJ1-1, with D perhaps TRBD1 (5 bases). V was shortened by 1 base and J by 5 bases, with 14 bases between the two germline ends. Germline values: CDR1 MNHEY, CDR2 SMNVEV (reference sequence). CDR3 length equals 15 residues. The CDR3 DNA follows: TGTGCCAGCAGTTTATACGGGGGTGGGGGAACTGAAGCTTTCTTT. Its translation: CASSLYGGGGTEAFF.

The chain carries TRBV27 and TRBJ1-1; D is unclear. Per germline, CDR1 MNHEY and CDR2 SMNVEV (reference sequence). V was trimmed by 5 bases and J by 8 bases, leaving 15 bases between them. The length of the CDR3 is 13 residues. The CDR3 DNA reads TGTGCCAGCAGTCGGTACGGGGATGGCGAAGCTTTCTTT. The encoded protein is CASSRYGDGEAFF.

This clone was seen only once. The V call is TRBV3-1 (or the pseudogene TRBV3-2), the J call TRBJ2-5, with 11 nucleotides matching TRBD2. The CDR3 consists of 15 residues. J was trimmed by 5 bases and V by 3 bases; bases with no gene match: 5. Per the germline V gene, CDR1 is LGHDT and CDR2 is YNNKEL (reference sequence). CDR3 in DNA: TGTGCCAGCAGCCATCTAGCGGGAGGTTCGGAGACCCAGTACTTC. Residues: CASSHLAGGSETQYF.

The table lists this clone with a count of one. The CDR3 loop reads CASSQTGVGEQFF. The CDR3 region has the DNA TGTGCCAGCAGCCAAACAGGGGTGGGTGAGCAGTTCTTC. The chain recombines TRBV3-1 (or the pseudogene TRBV3-2) with TRBJ2-1; 7 positions match TRBD1. CDR1 LGHDT and CDR2 YNNKEL come from the germline V gene (reference sequence). The CDR3 has 13 residues. V shed 2 bases and J 9 bases; nucleotides not matched to a gene: 4.

The rearrangement joins TRBV5-1 to TRBJ1-5; D may be TRBD1 (5 bases). V gave up 4 bases and J gave up 5 bases, with 13 bases separating them. CDR1 and CDR2 from the germline V gene are SGHRS and YFSETQ. The CDR3 consists of 14 residues. DNA for the CDR3: TGCGCCAGCAGCCTACTCGGGGGGGATCAGCCCCAGCATTTT. Its translation is CASSLLGGDQPQHF.

This clone was recorded once. The gene calls are TRBV2 and TRBJ2-7, with D maybe TRBD2 (5 bases). This CDR3 is built from 12 residues. Germline values: CDR1 SNHLY, CDR2 FYNNEI. The CDR3 nucleotides are TGTGCCAGCAGTGTTAGTCTCGGTGGTCGGAGGGTC. Protein: CASSVSLGGRRV.

This clone was detected a few times. The chain employs TRBV7-2 and TRBJ2-3; the match to TRBD1 covers 11 bases. The CDR3 consists of 15 residues. J gave up 4 bases and V 5 bases, and 5 bases lay outside the gene matches. CDR1 and CDR2 (germline): SGHTA, FQGNSA. The CDR3 loop reads CASSPLGQGADTQYF. The CDR3 nucleotides read TGTGCCAGCAGCCCATTGGGACAGGGGGCAGATACGCAGTATTTT. The variable domain in full, completed from reference TRBV7-2 and TRBJ2-3, reads GAGVSQSPSNKVTEKGKDVELRCDPISGHTALYWYRQSLGQGLEFLIYFQGNSAPDKSGLPSDRFSAERTGGSVSTLTIQRTQQEDSAVYLCASSPLGQGADTQYFGPGTRLTVL.

The chain employs TRBV30 and TRBJ2-2, with D perhaps matching TRBD1 (5 bases). V shed 3 bases and J shed 4 bases, with 18 bases lying between them. The CDR3 extends over 16 amino acids. Looked up from germline, CDR1 is GTSNPN and CDR2 is SVGIG (reference sequence). CDR3 nucleotide sequence: TGTGCCTGGAGCAGCGAGATTGGGGCTGGCACCGGGGAGCTGTTTTTT. It yields the protein CAWSSEIGAGTGELFF. Drawing the rest from reference TRBV30 and TRBJ2-2, the complete variable domain is SQTIHQWPATLVQPVGSPLSLECTVEGTSNPNLYWYRQAAGRGLQLLFYSVGIGQISSEVPQNLSASRPQDRQFILSSKKLLLSDSGFYLCAWSSEIGAGTGELFFGEGSRLTVL.

V and J are TRBV7-9 and TRBJ1-1; TRBD1 is a possible D gene (5 bases). Germline lookup yields CDR1 SEHNR and CDR2 FQNEAQ (reference sequence). V was cut by 8 bases and J by 1 base, with 14 bases left in between. There are 14 residues in the CDR3. The DNA for the CDR3 is TGTGCCAGCCTGGCTGGGGCGAAGAACACTGAAGCTTTCTTT. Translation gives CASLAGAKNTEAFF.

The gene calls are TRBV5-1 and TRBJ2-7; 10 bases map to TRBD1. There are 18 residues in the CDR3. CDR1 is SGHRS, CDR2 YFSETQ, per germline. V gave up 0 bases and J gave up 0 bases; unmatched junction bases: 9. The CDR3 region is CASSLGQGAQTLSYEQYF. The DNA for the CDR3 is TGCGCCAGCAGCTTGGGACAGGGGGCGCAAACCCTCTCCTACGAGCAGTACTTC.

CDR3 residues: CASSQWGSTGGADTQYF. CDR3 in DNA: TGTGCCAGCAGCCAATGGGGGTCGACGGGGGGCGCGGATACGCAGTATTTT. This rearrangement joins TRBV3-1 (or the pseudogene TRBV3-2) to TRBJ2-3; TRBD2 is a possible D gene (7 bases). Germline V CDR1 and CDR2: LGHDT, YNNKEL (reference sequence). V was pared by 2 bases and J by 6 bases, with 21 bases between. CDR3 length equals 17 residues.

V gene TRBV15 combines with J gene TRBJ2-2; D remains ambiguous. The CDR3 contains 13 residues. Germline-derived CDR1 and CDR2 are LNHNV and YYDKDF (reference sequence). V lost 6 bases to trimming and J lost 3 bases, with 8 bases between them. CDR3 protein: CATRPRYTGELFF. For the CDR3, the DNA is TGTGCCACCAGGCCCAGGTACACCGGGGAGCTGTTTTTT.

The V call is TRBV5-4, the J call TRBJ2-2; 12 bases match TRBD1. The V segment lost 4 bases and the J segment 8 bases; nucleotides outside the gene matches: 6. The CDR3 extends over 15 amino acids. The germline gives CDR1 SGHNT, CDR2 YYREEE (reference sequence). CDR3 DNA: TGTGCCAGCAGCCGGACGGGACAGGGGGCGGGGGAGCTGTTTTTT. It is translated as CASSRTGQGAGELFF. Full variable domain (remainder filled in from reference TRBV5-4 and TRBJ2-2): ETGVTQSPTHLIKTRGQQVTLRCSSQSGHNTVSWYQQALGQGPQFIFQYYREEENGRGNFPPRFSGLQFPNYSSELNVNALELDDSALYLCASSRTGQGAGELFFGEGSRLTVL.

This chain joins TRBV6-5 and TRBJ2-5; 7 bases align to TRBD1. This CDR3 has 15 residues. Looked up from germline, CDR1 is MNHEY and CDR2 is SVGAGI. V shed 4 bases, J shed 5 bases, and the junction held 10 bases outside the gene matches. CDR3 sequence: CASSSDRVERETQYF. The CDR3 DNA reads as TGTGCCAGCAGTTCCGACAGGGTAGAGAGGGAGACCCAGTACTTC.

Worth noting for this clone: Sequence at one end of the junction differs from germline and may be a read error. The rearrangement links TRBV7-7 to TRBJ2-2, with 7 bases matching TRBD2. The CDR3 sequence is 19 residues long. Germline CDR1 and CDR2: SSHAT and FNYEAQ (reference sequence). The CDR3: CASSLRVGLQLALTGELFF. The CDR3 DNA sequence: TGTGCTAGCAGCCTCCGTGTGGGCTTACAACTAGCGCTCACCGGGGAGCTGTTTTTT.

This clone was observed once. The chain combines TRBV2 with TRBJ1-2; D gene uncertain. The CDR3 is 14 residues long. Germline CDR1 and CDR2: SNHLY and FYNNEI. Trimming took 2 bases from V and 0 from J, leaving 7 bases between them. CDR3 in DNA: TGTGCCAGCAGTGAAAAACACGCTAACTATGGCTACACCTTC. Protein product: CASSEKHANYGYTF.

The chain is built from TRBV19 and TRBJ1-1, with a possible D match to TRBD1 (5 bases). The CDR3 has 13 residues. The V and J ends lost 9 bases and 9 bases respectively, with 20 bases between them. Germline CDR1 and CDR2: LNHDA and SQIVND (reference sequence). The CDR3 nucleotides read TGTGCCAGCATTTGGGACTCCGGATCTAAAGCTTTCTTT. Its protein is CASIWDSGSKAFF.

The J gene is TRBJ1-6, the V gene TRBV5-8; D is ambiguous. Germline V lookup: CDR1 SGHTS, CDR2 YDEGEE. The CDR3 covers 14 residues. The V and J ends lost 1 base and 9 bases respectively, with 11 bases between them. The CDR3 DNA follows: TGTGCCAGCAGCTTGTGGCGGGCCCCTTCACCCCTCCACTTT. Protein product: CASSLWRAPSPLHF. The variable domain in full, completed from reference TRBV5-8 and TRBJ1-6, reads EAGVTQSPTHLIKTRGQQATLRCSPISGHTSVYWYQQALGLGLQFLLWYDEGEERNRGNFPPRFSGRQFPNYSSELNVNALELEDSALYLCASSLWRAPSPLHFGNGTRLTVT.

The V gene is TRBV3-1 (or the pseudogene TRBV3-2), the J gene TRBJ1-1, with a weak D call TRBD1 (5 bases). This CDR3 has 13 residues. V was pared by 8 bases and J by 3 bases, with 13 bases between. The germline gives CDR1 LGHDT, CDR2 YNNKEL (reference sequence). The CDR3 loop reads CASALGGDTEAFF. The CDR3 DNA follows: TGTGCCAGCGCCTTGGGGGGTGACACTGAAGCTTTCTTT.

This chain connects TRBV24-1 to TRBJ2-1; a possible D gene is TRBD1 (6 bases). Germline V gene data show CDR1 as KGHDR and CDR2 as SFDVKD. CDR3 length equals 14 residues. The V end was cut by 0 bases, the J end by 4 bases, with 6 bases between. Here the CDR3 reads CATSDLQGYNEQFF. CDR3 DNA sequence: TGTGCCACCAGTGATTTGCAGGGGTACAATGAGCAGTTCTTC.

The V and J genes are TRBV12-3 or TRBV12-4 and TRBJ2-7, with D uncertain. The length of the CDR3 is 12 residues. Trimming removed 3 bases from V and 2 bases from J, with 5 bases in between. CDR3 sequence (DNA): TGTGCCAGCAGTTTCGCTACCTACGAGCAGTACTTC. Translated: CASSFATYEQYF.

The CDR3 nucleotides are TGCGCCAGCAGCCATCAGGGTACCGAGCAGTTCTTC. Translated, it gives CASSHQGTEQFF. The chain joins TRBV5-1 to TRBJ2-1; TRBD1 is a possible D gene (5 bases). CDR1 is SGHRS, CDR2 YFSETQ, per germline. This CDR3 is 12 amino acids long. With 4 bases removed from V and 10 bases from J, the gap between germline ends came to 12 bases.

The chain links TRBV2 to TRBJ1-1, with 8 positions matching TRBD1. Trimming took 6 bases from V and 1 from J; bases not matched to a gene: 13. Germline CDR1 and CDR2: SNHLY and FYNNEI. This CDR3 has 17 amino acids. The chain's CDR3 is CASSGPQDRVTNTEAFF. The CDR3 DNA reads TGTGCCAGCAGCGGACCGCAGGACAGGGTAACGAACACTGAAGCTTTCTTT.

The chain couples TRBV5-3 to TRBJ2-1; TRBD2 might be the D (6 bases). TRBV5-3 is labeled an ORF, and its function is uncertain. The germline V and J ends were trimmed by 0 bases and 5 bases, with 24 bases remaining between them. The CDR3 extends over 19 amino acids. For the CDR3, the DNA is TGTGCCAGAAGCTTGGGCGGCACATTAGCGCCCTGGGGGGACAATGAGCAGTTCTTC. Translated: CARSLGGTLAPWGDNEQFF.